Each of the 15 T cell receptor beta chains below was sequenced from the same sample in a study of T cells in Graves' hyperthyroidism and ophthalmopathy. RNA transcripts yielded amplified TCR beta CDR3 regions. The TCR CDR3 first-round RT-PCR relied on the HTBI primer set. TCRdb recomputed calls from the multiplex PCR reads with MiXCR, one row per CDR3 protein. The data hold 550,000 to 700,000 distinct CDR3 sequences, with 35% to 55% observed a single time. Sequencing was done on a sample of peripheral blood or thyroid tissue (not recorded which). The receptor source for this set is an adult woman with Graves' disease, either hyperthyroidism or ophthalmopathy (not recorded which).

As DNA, the CDR3 is TGTGCCAGCAGTGACGGACTAGCGGGGGACACCATATATTTT. This codes for CASSDGLAGDTIYF. The J gene is TRBJ1-3, the V gene TRBV6-4; maybe TRBD1 (5 bases). From germline, CDR1 is MRHNA and CDR2 SNTAGT. The CDR3 extends over 14 amino acids. The germline V and J ends were trimmed by 2 bases and 8 bases, with 13 bases remaining between them.

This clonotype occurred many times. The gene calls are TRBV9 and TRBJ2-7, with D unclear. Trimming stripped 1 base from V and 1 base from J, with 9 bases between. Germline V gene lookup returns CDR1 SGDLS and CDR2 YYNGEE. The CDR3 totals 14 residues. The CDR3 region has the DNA TGTGCCAGCAGCGTATACGGTCAGTCCTACGAGCAGTACTTC. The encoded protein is CASSVYGQSYEQYF.

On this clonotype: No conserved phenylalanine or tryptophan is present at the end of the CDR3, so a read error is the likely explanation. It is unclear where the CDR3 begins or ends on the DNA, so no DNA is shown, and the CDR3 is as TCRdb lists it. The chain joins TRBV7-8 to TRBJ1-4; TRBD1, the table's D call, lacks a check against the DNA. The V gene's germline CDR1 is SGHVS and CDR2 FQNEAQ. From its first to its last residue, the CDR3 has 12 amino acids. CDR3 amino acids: CASSLPADGGVY.

CDR3 sequence (DNA): TGCGCCAGCAGCCCCGGACTAGCGGGAGAGGCGGGGGCCAACGTCCTGACTTTC. Its translation is CASSPGLAGEAGANVLTF. The chain joins TRBV5-1 to TRBJ2-6, with 13 bases lining up with TRBD2. Germline assignment: CDR1 SGHRS and CDR2 YFSETQ. Trimming took 4 bases from V and 4 from J; bases not matched to a gene: 8. There are 18 residues in the CDR3. The entire variable domain, with the rest obtained from reference TRBV5-1 and TRBJ2-6, is as follows: KAGVTQTPRYLIKTRGQQVTLSCSPISGHRSVSWYQQTPGQGLQFLFEYFSETQRNKGNFPGRFSGRQFSNSRSEMNVSTLELGDSALYLCASSPGLAGEAGANVLTFGAGSRLTVL.

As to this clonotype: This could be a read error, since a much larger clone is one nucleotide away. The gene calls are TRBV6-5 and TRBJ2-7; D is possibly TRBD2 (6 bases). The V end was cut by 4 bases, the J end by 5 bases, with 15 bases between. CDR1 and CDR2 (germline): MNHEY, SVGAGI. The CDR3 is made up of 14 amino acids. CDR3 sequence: CASSLHLTGDEQYF. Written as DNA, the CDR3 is TGTGCCAGCAGTTTGCATTTAACGGGGGACGAGCAGTACTTC.

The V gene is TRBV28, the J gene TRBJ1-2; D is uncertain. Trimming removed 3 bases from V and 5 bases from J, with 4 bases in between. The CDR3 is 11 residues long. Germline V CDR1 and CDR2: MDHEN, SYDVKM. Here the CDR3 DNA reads TGTGCCAGCAGTTTTTTATATGGCTACACCTTC. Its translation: CASSFLYGYTF.

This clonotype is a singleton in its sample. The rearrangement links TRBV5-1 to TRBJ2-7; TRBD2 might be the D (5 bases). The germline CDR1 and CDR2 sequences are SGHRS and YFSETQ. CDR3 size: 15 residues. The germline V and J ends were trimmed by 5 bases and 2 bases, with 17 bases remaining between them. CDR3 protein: CASSSEGIRPYEQYF. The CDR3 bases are TGCGCCAGCAGTTCAGAGGGAATTAGACCCTACGAGCAGTACTTC.

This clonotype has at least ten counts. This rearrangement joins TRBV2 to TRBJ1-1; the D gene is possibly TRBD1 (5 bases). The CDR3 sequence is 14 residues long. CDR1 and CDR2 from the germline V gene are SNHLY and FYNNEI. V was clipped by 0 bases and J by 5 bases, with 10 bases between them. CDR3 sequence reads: CASSEAAGWTEAFF. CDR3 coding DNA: TGTGCCAGCAGTGAAGCGGCAGGGTGGACTGAAGCTTTCTTT.

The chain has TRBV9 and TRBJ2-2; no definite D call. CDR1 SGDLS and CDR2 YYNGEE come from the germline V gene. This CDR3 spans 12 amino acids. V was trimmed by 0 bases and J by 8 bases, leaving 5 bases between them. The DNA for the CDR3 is TGTGCCAGCAGCGTAGCCGCGGGGGAGCTGTTTTTT. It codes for CASSVAAGELFF.

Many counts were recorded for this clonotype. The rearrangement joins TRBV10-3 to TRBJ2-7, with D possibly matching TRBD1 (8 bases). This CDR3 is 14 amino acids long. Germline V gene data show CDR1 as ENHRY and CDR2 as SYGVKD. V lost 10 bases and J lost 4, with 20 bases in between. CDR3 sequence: CATSGGGSRYEQYF. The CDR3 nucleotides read TGTGCCACCTCAGGGGGCGGGAGTCGGTACGAGCAGTACTTC.

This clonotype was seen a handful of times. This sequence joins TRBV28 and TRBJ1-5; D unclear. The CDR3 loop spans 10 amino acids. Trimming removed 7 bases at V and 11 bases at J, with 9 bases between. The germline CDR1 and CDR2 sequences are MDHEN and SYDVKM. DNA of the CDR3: TGTGCCAGCAACCCCCTATCCCAGCATTTT. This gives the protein CASNPLSQHF.

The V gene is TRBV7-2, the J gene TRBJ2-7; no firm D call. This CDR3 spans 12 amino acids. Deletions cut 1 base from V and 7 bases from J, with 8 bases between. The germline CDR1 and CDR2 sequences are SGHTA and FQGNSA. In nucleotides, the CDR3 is TGTGCCAGCAGCTTAGTAGCCTTTGAGCAGTACTTC. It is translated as CASSLVAFEQYF.

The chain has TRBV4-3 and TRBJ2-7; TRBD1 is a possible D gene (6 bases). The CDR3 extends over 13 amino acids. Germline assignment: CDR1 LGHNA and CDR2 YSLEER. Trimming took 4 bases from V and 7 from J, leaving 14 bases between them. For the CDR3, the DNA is TGCGCCAGCAGCCCGGCACAGGGACGGGAGCAGTACTTC. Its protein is CASSPAQGREQYF.

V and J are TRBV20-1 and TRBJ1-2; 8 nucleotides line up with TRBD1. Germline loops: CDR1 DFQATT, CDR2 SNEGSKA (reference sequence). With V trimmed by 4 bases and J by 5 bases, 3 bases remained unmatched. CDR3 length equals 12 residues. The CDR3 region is CSATGGRYGYTF. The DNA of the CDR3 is TGCAGTGCTACAGGGGGCCGGTATGGCTACACCTTC.

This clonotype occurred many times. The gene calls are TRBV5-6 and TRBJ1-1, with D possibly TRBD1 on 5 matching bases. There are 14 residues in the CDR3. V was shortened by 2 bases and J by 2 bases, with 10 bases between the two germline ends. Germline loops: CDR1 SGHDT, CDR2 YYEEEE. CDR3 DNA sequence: TGTGCCAGCAGCTTCATGGGACCCAACACTGAAGCTTTCTTT. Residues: CASSFMGPNTEAFF.